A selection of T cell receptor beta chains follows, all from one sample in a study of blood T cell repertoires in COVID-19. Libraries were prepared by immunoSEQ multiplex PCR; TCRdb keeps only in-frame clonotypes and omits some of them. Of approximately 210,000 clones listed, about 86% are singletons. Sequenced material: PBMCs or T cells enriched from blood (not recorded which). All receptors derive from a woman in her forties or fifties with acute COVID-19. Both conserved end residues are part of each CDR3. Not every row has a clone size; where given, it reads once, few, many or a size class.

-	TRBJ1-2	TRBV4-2	CASSPGEGGPYGYTF
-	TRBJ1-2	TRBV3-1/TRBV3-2	CASSPGTGYGYTF
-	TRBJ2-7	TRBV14	CASSPPKLAGGASSYEQYF
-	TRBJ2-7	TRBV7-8	CASSLLGREVYEQYF
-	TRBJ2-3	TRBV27	CASSSWGLAGGPVNTQYF
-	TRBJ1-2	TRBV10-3	CATQTGGAGNGYTF
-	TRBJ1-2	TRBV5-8	CASTRSYAARGQGYTF
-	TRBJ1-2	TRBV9	CASSVGGGPTYGYTF
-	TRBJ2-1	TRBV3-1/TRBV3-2	CASSLQSGKPQFF
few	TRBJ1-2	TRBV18	CASSPGQAKDYGYTF
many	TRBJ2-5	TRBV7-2	CASSSLAGTGTQYF
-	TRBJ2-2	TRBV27	CASRGQGTSGELFF
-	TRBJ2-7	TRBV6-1	CASSKDRGAYEQYF
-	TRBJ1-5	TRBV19	CASSPRGTGGVGQPQHF
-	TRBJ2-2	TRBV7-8	CASSPRAGGLSGELFF
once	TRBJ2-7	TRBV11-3	CASSLAAYEQYF
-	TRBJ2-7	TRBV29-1	CSVVERTSGTHEQYF
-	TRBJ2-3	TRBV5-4	CASGKAGVTDTQYF
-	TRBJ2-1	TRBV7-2	CASSPRGEGVLLREQFF
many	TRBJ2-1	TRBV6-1	CASSDGLLGEQFF
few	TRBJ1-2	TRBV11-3	CASSLDRGTGGDYGYTF
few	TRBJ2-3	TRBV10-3	CAITDSPNTDTQYF
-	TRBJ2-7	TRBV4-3	CASSQDRGYEQYF
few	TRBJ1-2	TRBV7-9	CASSLGGSTSSSYGYTF
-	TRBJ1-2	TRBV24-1	CATSDGYSDGGYGYTF
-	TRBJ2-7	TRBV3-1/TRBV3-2	CASSQQALGVRSYEQYF
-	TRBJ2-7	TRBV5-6	CASSLDAGRHEQYF
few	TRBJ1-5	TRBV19	CASSPTDRNSNQPQHF
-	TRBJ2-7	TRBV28	CASRRGSSYEQYF
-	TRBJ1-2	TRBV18	CASSPGTGSLYGYTF
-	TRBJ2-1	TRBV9	CASSFGTSGRDEQFF
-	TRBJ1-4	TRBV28	CASSFRQGIEKLFF
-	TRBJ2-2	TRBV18	CASSPLSAKTNTGELFF
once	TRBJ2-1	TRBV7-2	CASSFVTGPRFF
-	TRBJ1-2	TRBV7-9	CASIPDRGYGYTF
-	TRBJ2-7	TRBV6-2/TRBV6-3	CASSPLNYEQYF
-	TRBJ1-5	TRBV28	CASKQQYSNQPQHF
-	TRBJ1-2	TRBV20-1	CSHKGAYGYTF
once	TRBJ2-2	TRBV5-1	CASSLGQTGELFF
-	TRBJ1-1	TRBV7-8	CASSLTVNTEAFF
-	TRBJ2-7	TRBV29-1	CSVGQASYEQYF
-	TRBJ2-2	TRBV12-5	CASGNQGSGELFF
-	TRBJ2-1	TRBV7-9	CASSTSGRTDEQFF
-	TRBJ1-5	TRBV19	CASTQQGAKQPQHF
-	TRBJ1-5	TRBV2	CASSRWGDFGQPQHF
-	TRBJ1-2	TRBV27	CASSLTGGSGYTF
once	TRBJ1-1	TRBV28	CASRVYRANTEAFF
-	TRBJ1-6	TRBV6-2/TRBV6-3	CASSGDRYSPLHF
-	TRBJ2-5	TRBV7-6	CASSPFLVETQYF
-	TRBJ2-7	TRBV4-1	CASSQVLSYEQYF
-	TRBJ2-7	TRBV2	CASSPTYEQYF
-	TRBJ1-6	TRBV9	CASSSTGVSSPLHF
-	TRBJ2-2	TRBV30	CAWGGTSGSTYTGELFF
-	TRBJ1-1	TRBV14	CASRVQGAGGTEAFF
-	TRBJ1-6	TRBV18	CASSPLFSGTFGGQGEDNSPLHF
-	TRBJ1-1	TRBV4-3	CASRKTGGTEAFF
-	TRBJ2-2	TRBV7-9	CASNPQAGYPGELFF
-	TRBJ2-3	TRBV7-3	CASSLGLAGISTDTQYF